Presented here are 9 T cell receptor beta chains from one specimen sequenced in a study of T cells after yellow fever vaccination. TCRdb passed the 5' RACE reads through MiXCR, listing each CDR3 protein once. This table has nearly 350,000 distinct CDR3 sequences, around 8.1% appearing once. Sequences were derived from PBMCs, sampled roughly 45 days after the first yellow fever vaccination. All receptors derive from a man aged 18 to 35 who received the YFV17D yellow fever vaccine.

The chain combines TRBV6-5 with TRBJ2-7; D is uncertain. V shed 0 bases and J shed 2 bases, with 8 bases lying between them. This CDR3 spans 14 amino acids. Germline V CDR1 and CDR2: MNHEY, SVGAGI. Here the CDR3 reads CASSYSSRTYEQYF. DNA for the CDR3: TGTGCCAGCAGTTACTCTAGCAGGACCTACGAGCAGTACTTC.

This clonotype has a handful of counts. The V and J genes are TRBV25-1 and TRBJ2-2; TRBD1 agrees at 7 bases. Germline CDR1 MGHDK, CDR2 SYGVNS. This CDR3 spans 17 amino acids. Unmatched junction bases numbered 10, after V lost 4 bases and J lost 2 bases. DNA for the CDR3: TGTGCCAGCAGTGTGATCGACAGGGCACCCAACACCGGGGAGCTGTTTTTT. It translates to CASSVIDRAPNTGELFF.

The V and J genes are TRBV7-3 and TRBJ2-3; D is perhaps TRBD1 or TRBD2 (5 bases each). V was pared by 2 bases and J by 5 bases, with 14 bases between. CDR1 and CDR2 (germline): SGHTA, FQGTGA. The CDR3 consists of 15 residues. CDR3 bases: TGTGCCAGCAGCTTAGTCTACGGGGCGGGAGATACGCAGTATTTT. Its translation: CASSLVYGAGDTQYF.

This clonotype came up a few times. The chain joins TRBV6-2 or TRBV6-3 to TRBJ1-5; maybe TRBD1 (5 bases). The CDR3 is 15 residues long. In germline, CDR1 is MNHEY, CDR2 SVGEGT. V dropped 8 bases and J dropped 3 bases, with 17 bases sitting between them. This chain's CDR3 is CASGTVGGSNQPQHF. DNA of the CDR3: TGTGCCAGCGGGACGGTGGGAGGCTCCAATCAGCCCCAGCATTTT.

The J gene is TRBJ2-5, the V gene TRBV6-5; D not certain. CDR3 size: 14 residues. Trimming shortened V by 2 bases and J by 0 bases, and 7 bases separated the two germline ends. Germline CDR1 and CDR2: MNHEY and SVGAGI. CDR3 in DNA: TGTGCCAGCAGTTACGGCCGCGACCAAGAGACCCAGTACTTC. It specifies CASSYGRDQETQYF.

J is TRBJ2-2 and V is TRBV27, with D maybe TRBD2 (6 bases). Trimming stripped 8 bases from V and 1 base from J, with 8 bases between. Germline CDR1 reads MNHEY; CDR2 reads SMNVEV (reference sequence). The CDR3 totals 13 residues. The CDR3 loop is CASGGMNTGELFF. The DNA of the CDR3 is TGTGCCAGCGGGGGGATGAACACCGGGGAGCTGTTTTTT.

As for this clonotype: A read error may be the cause here, since a much bigger clone is one base away. This is likely a read error, given that the CDR3 carries no conserved phenylalanine or tryptophan at its end. The genes are TRBV12-3 or TRBV12-4 and TRBJ2-4; either TRBD1 or TRBD2 may fit D (5 bases each). Trimming took 3 bases from V and 6 from J, leaving 9 bases between them. The CDR3 sequence is 13 residues long. The CDR3 reads CASSFPGGNIQYS. CDR3 in DNA: TGTGCCAGCAGTTTTCCTGGGGGAAACATTCAGTACTCC.

Turning to this clonotype: Germline and junction disagree at one end, which may indicate a read error. The chain recombines TRBV12-3 or TRBV12-4 with TRBJ1-3, with a tentative D call TRBD1 (6 bases). The CDR3 is 15 amino acids. The CDR3 sequence: CASESTGGSGNTINF. CDR3 in DNA: TGTGCCAGCGAATCGACGGGGGGCTCTGGAAACACCATAAATTTT.

V and J are TRBV7-8 and TRBJ2-7, with D possibly being TRBD1 or TRBD2 (6 bases each). V lost 2 bases and J 3 bases, leaving 14 bases between the germline ends. This CDR3 region has 15 residues. Germline values: CDR1 SGHVS, CDR2 FQNEAQ. The CDR3 bases are TGTGCCAGCAGCTTAATGGCGGGACACCACTACGAGCAGTACTTC. This translates into CASSLMAGHHYEQYF.